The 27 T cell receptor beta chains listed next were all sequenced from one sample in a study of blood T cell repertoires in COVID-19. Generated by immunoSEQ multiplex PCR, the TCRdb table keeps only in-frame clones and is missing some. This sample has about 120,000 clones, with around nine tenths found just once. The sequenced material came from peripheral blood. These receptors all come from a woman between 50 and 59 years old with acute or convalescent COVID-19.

For the CDR3, the DNA is TGTGCCAGCACCTTCCGAAGGGGGGGGAGGAATCAGCCCCAGCATTTT. Amino acids: CASTFRRGGRNQPQHF. The J gene is TRBJ1-5, the V gene TRBV7-2; maybe TRBD1 (6 bases). The CDR3 is made up of 16 amino acids. V gave up 7 bases and J gave up 4 bases, with 20 bases separating them. Germline CDR1 is SGHTA and CDR2 is FQGNSA.

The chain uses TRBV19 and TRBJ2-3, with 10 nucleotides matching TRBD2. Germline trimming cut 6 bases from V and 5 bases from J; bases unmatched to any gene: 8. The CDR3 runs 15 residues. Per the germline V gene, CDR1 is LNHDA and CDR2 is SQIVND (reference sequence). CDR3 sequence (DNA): TGTGCCAGTAGCAGTATGGTAGCGGGGGGAGATACGCAGTATTTT. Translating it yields CASSSMVAGGDTQYF.

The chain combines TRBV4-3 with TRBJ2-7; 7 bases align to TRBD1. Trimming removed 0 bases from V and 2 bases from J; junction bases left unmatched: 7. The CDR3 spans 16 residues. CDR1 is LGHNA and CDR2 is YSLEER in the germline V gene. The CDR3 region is CASSQEDRVGAYEQYF. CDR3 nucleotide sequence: TGCGCCAGCAGCCAAGAAGACAGGGTAGGTGCCTACGAGCAGTACTTC.

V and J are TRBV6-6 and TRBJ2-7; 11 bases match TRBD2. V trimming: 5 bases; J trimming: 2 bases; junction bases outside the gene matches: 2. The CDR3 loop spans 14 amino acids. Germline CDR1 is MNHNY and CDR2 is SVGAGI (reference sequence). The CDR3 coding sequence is TGTGCCAGCAGTCCACTAGCGGGGGCCTACGAGCAGTACTTC. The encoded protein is CASSPLAGAYEQYF.

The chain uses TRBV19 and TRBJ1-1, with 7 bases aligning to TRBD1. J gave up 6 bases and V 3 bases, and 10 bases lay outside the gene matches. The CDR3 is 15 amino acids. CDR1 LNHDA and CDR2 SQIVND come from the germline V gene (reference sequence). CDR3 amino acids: CASSMQDRPTSEAFF. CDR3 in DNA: TGTGCCAGTAGTATGCAGGACAGGCCTACTTCTGAAGCTTTCTTT.

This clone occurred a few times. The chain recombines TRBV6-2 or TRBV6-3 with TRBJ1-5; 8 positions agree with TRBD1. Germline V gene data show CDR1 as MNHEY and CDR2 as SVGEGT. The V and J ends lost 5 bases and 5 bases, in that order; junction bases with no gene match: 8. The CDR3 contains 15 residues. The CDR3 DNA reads TGTGCCAGCAGTGTCCGGGACAGGATTTATCAGCCCCAGCATTTT. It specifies CASSVRDRIYQPQHF.

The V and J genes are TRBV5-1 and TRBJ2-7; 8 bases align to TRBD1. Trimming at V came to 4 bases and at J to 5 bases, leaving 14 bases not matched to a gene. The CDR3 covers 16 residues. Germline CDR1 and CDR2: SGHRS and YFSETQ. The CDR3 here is CASSPHEFRGLDEQYF. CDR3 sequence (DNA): TGCGCCAGCAGCCCGCACGAATTCAGGGGGCTCGACGAGCAGTACTTC.

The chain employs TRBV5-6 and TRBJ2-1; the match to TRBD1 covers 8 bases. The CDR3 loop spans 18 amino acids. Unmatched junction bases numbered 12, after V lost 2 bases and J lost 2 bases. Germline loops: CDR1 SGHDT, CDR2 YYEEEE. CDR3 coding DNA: TGTGCCAGCAGCTTCGGCAGGGGGCGGAGTGTCCCCTACAATGAGCAGTTCTTC. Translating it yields CASSFGRGRSVPYNEQFF.

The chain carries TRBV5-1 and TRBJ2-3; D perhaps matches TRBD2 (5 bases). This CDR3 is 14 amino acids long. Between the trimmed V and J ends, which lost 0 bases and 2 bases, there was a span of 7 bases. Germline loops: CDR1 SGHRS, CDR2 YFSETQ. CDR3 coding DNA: TGCGCCAGCAGCTTGGGCGGGCACACAGATACGCAGTATTTT. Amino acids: CASSLGGHTDTQYF. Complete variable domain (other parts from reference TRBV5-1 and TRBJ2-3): KAGVTQTPRYLIKTRGQQVTLSCSPISGHRSVSWYQQTPGQGLQFLFEYFSETQRNKGNFPGRFSGRQFSNSRSEMNVSTLELGDSALYLCASSLGGHTDTQYFGPGTRLTVL.

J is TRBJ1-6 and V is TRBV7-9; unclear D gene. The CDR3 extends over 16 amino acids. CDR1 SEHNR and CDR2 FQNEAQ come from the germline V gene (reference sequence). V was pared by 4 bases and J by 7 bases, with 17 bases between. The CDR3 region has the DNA TGTGCCAGCAGCTCTCTCGACGGAGGTTTAAATTCACCCCTCCACTTT. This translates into CASSSLDGGLNSPLHF.

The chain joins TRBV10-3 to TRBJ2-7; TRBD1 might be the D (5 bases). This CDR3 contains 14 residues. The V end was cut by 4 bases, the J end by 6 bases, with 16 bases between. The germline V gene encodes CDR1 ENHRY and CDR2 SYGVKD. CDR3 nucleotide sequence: TGTGCCATCAGTGTCGGCAGGGTCGACTCCGAGCAGTACTTC. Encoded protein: CAISVGRVDSEQYF.

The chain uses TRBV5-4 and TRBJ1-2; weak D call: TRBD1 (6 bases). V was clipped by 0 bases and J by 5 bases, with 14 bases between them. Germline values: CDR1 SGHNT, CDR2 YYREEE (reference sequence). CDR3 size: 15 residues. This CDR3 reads CASSLANNREYGYTF. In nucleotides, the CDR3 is TGTGCCAGCAGCTTGGCCAATAACAGGGAGTATGGCTACACCTTC.

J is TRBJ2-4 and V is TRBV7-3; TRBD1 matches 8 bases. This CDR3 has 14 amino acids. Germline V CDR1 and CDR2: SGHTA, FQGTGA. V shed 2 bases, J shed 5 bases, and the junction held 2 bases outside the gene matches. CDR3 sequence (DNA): TGTGCCAGCAGCTTAGGGGGACAGGAAAACATTCAGTACTTC. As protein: CASSLGGQENIQYF.

The CDR3 sequence is CASRATQPATEAFF. The CDR3 bases are TGTGCCAGCAGGGCAACACAGCCGGCCACTGAAGCTTTCTTT. The rearrangement joins TRBV6-5 to TRBJ1-1; D not resolved. Trimming cost V 6 bases and J 4 bases, with 15 bases left between them. From germline, CDR1 is MNHEY and CDR2 SVGAGI. The CDR3 sequence is 14 residues long.

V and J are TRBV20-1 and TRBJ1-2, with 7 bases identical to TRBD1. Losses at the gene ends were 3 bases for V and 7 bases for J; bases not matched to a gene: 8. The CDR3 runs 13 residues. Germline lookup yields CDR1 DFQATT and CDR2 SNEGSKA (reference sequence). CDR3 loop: CSASHDRVFGYTF. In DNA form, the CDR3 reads TGCAGTGCTAGTCATGACAGGGTGTTTGGCTACACCTTC.

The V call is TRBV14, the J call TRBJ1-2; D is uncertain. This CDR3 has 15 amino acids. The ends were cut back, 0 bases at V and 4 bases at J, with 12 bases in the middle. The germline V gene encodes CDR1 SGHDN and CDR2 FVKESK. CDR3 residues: CASSQEGREAYGYTF. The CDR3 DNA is TGTGCCAGCAGCCAAGAAGGTCGGGAGGCCTATGGCTACACCTTC.

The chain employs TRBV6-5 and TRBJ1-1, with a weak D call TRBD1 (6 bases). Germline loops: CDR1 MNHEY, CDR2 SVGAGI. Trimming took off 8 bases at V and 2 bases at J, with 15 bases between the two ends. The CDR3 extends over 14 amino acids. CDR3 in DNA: TGTGCCAGCGGCAACAGGGTTCCAAACACTGAAGCTTTCTTT. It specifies CASGNRVPNTEAFF.

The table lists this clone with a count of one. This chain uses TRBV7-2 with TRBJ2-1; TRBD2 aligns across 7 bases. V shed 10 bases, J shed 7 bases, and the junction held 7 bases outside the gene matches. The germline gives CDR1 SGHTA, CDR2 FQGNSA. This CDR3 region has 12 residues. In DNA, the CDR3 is TGTGCCACCGGGGGGATGAGGAATGAGCAGTTCTTC. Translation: CATGGMRNEQFF.

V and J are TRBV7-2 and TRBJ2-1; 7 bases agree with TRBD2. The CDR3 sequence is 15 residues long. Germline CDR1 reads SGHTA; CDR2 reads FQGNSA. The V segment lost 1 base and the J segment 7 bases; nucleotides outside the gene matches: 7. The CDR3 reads CASSLEAGTRNEQFF. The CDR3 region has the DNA TGTGCCAGCAGCTTAGAAGCGGGAACTCGGAATGAGCAGTTCTTC. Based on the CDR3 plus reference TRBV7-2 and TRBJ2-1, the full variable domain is GAGVSQSPSNKVTEKGKDVELRCDPISGHTALYWYRQSLGQGLEFLIYFQGNSAPDKSGLPSDRFSAERTGGSVSTLTIQRTQQEDSAVYLCASSLEAGTRNEQFFGPGTRLTVL.

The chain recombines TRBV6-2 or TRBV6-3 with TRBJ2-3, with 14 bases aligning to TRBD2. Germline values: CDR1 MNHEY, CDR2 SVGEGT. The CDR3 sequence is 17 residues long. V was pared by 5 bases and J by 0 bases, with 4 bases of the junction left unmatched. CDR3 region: CASSSRTSGGSTDTQYF. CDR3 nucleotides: TGTGCCAGCAGTAGCAGGACTAGCGGGGGGAGCACAGATACGCAGTATTTT.

In DNA form, the CDR3 reads TGTGCCAGCAGTTTATTCCCGGGCACTGAAGCTTTCTTT. Translation: CASSLFPGTEAFF. The chain couples TRBV27 to TRBJ1-1; D remains ambiguous. Germline V gene data show CDR1 as MNHEY and CDR2 as SMNVEV (reference sequence). The CDR3 consists of 13 residues. V was shortened by 1 base and J by 4 bases, with 7 bases between the two germline ends.

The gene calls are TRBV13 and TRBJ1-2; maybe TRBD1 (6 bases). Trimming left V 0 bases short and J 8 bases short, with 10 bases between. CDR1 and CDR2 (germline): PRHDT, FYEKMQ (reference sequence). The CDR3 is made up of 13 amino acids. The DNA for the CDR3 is TGTGCCAGCAGCTTAGGGACAGGTAAAGGCTACACCTTC. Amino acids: CASSLGTGKGYTF.

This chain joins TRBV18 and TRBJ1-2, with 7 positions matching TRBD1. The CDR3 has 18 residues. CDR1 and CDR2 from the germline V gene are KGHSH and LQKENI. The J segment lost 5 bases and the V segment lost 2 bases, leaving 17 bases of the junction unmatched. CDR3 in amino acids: CASSPSTWRQGFKYGYTF. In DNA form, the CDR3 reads TGTGCCAGCTCACCATCGACGTGGAGACAGGGTTTTAAGTATGGCTACACCTTC.

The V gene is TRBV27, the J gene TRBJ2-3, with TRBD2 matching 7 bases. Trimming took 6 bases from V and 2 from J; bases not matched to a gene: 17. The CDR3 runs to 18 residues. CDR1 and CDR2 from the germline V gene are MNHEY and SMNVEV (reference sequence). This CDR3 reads CASSLRLADLRVTDTQYF. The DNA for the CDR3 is TGTGCCAGCAGCCTACGGCTAGCGGACCTACGGGTCACAGATACGCAGTATTTT.

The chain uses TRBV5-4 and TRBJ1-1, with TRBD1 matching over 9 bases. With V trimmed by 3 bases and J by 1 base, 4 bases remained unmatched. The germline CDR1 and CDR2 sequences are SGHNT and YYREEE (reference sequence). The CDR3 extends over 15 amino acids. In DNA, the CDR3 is TGTGCCAGCAGCTCCGGACAGGGGAGGAACACTGAAGCTTTCTTT. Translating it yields CASSSGQGRNTEAFF. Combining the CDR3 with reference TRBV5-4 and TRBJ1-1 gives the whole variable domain ETGVTQSPTHLIKTRGQQVTLRCSSQSGHNTVSWYQQALGQGPQFIFQYYREEENGRGNFPPRFSGLQFPNYSSELNVNALELDDSALYLCASSSGQGRNTEAFFGQGTRLTVV.

The CDR3 loop reads CASSARLGAIGELFF. DNA of the CDR3: TGTGCCAGCAGCGCCAGACTGGGGGCCATCGGGGAGCTGTTTTTT. V is TRBV7-8 and J is TRBJ2-2; D is perhaps TRBD1 (6 bases). The CDR3 extends over 15 amino acids. CDR1 and CDR2 (germline): SGHVS, FQNEAQ. V lost 5 bases and J lost 7, with 17 bases in between.

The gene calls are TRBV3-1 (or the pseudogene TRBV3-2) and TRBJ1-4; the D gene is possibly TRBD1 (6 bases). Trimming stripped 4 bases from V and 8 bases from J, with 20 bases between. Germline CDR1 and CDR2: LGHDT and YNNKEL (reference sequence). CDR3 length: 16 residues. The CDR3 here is CASSPQPNRDNEKLFF. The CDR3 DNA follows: TGTGCCAGCAGCCCTCAGCCGAACAGGGATAACGAAAAACTGTTTTTT.